The 15 T cell receptor beta chains below all came from one sample that was sequenced in a study of cytomegalovirus exposure and HLA in healthy donors. The study ran its PCR with 60 Vbeta and 13 Jbeta primers. This table comes from immunoSEQ multiplex PCR, and its TCRdb copy is limited to in-frame clones, with some not included. The profile shows around 100,000 clones, 60% to 80% of them singletons. The material sequenced was PBMCs. The source is a male donor in good health and CMV-seropositive.

This chain connects TRBV10-3 to TRBJ1-1; maybe TRBD1 (5 bases). The CDR3 length is 14 residues. V lost 8 bases and J lost 1, with 14 bases in between. Germline V lookup: CDR1 ENHRY, CDR2 SYGVKD. The CDR3 reads CAIRPGGANTEAFF. For the CDR3, the DNA is TGTGCCATCCGGCCTGGAGGGGCGAACACTGAAGCTTTCTTT.

The V gene is TRBV18, the J gene TRBJ2-1, with 7 nucleotides matching TRBD2. V shed 6 bases and J 9 bases; nucleotides not matched to a gene: 8. CDR3 length: 13 residues. CDR1 and CDR2 (germline): KGHSH, LQKENI. DNA of the CDR3: TGTGCCAGCTCCCCCGGAGGGAGGGCTGAGCAGTTCTTC. It yields the protein CASSPGGRAEQFF.

The rearrangement links TRBV7-9 to TRBJ2-7, with TRBD2 identical over 8 bases. V was clipped by 5 bases and J by 6 bases; unmatched bases: 6. The V gene's germline CDR1 is SEHNR and CDR2 FQNEAQ (reference sequence). There are 13 residues in the CDR3. The CDR3 sequence is CASSQTSGREQYF. In nucleotides, the CDR3 is TGTGCCAGCAGCCAAACTAGCGGACGCGAGCAGTACTTC.

The chain has TRBV28 and TRBJ2-1, with a tentative D call TRBD2 (5 bases). Germline loops: CDR1 MDHEN, CDR2 SYDVKM. Trimming took off 4 bases at V and 10 bases at J, with 17 bases between the two ends. There are 14 residues in the CDR3. The CDR3 is CASSSSLWSGEQFF. The DNA for the CDR3 is TGTGCCAGCAGTTCCTCCCTTTGGAGCGGAGAGCAGTTCTTC.

The chain joins TRBV7-3 to TRBJ2-5; D unresolved. Trimming removed 2 bases from V and 4 bases from J, with 11 bases in between. Looked up from germline, CDR1 is SGHTA and CDR2 is FQGTGA. This CDR3 has 14 amino acids. CDR3 region: CASSLEFSSETQYF. CDR3 nucleotide sequence: TGTGCCAGCAGCTTAGAATTCAGTTCAGAGACCCAGTACTTC.

This chain links TRBV7-8 with TRBJ2-3, with D maybe TRBD2 (7 bases). V was clipped by 6 bases and J by 4 bases, with 17 bases between them. CDR1 SGHVS and CDR2 FQNEAQ come from the germline V gene. This CDR3 is 15 amino acids long. CDR3 residues: CASRPRGGGADTQYF. DNA of the CDR3: TGTGCCAGCAGGCCAAGGGGAGGGGGGGCAGATACGCAGTATTTT.

V gene TRBV28 combines with J gene TRBJ2-1, with unresolved D. CDR1 is MDHEN, CDR2 SYDVKM, per germline. This CDR3 comprises 12 residues. Deletions cut 6 bases from V and 9 bases from J, with 12 bases between. CDR3 DNA sequence: TGTGCCAGCAGCTCCACATCAGGTGAGCAGTTCTTC. Its translation is CASSSTSGEQFF. Looking up the rest from reference TRBV28 and TRBJ2-1 gives the full variable domain: DVKVTQSSRYLVKRTGEKVFLECVQDMDHENMFWYRQDPGLGLRLIYFSYDVKMKEKGDIPEGYSVSREKKERFSLILESASTNQTSMYLCASSSTSGEQFFGPGTRLTVL.

The rearrangement joins TRBV27 to TRBJ1-5, with a possible D match to TRBD1 (5 bases). V was shortened by 7 bases and J by 7 bases, with 20 bases between the two germline ends. The CDR3 length is 15 residues. Germline V CDR1 and CDR2: MNHEY, SMNVEV (reference sequence). The CDR3 nucleotides read TGTGCCAGCAAACCCCTGGGGGGGGATGGGCAGCCCCAGCATTTT. This sequence encodes CASKPLGGDGQPQHF.

In its sample, this clone was seen a few times. V and J are TRBV7-2 and TRBJ1-5, with 7 bases lining up with TRBD1. The V gene end was trimmed by 3 bases and the J gene end by 0 bases; junction bases not matched to a gene: 2. CDR1 is SGHTA and CDR2 is FQGNSA in the germline V gene. This CDR3 is 15 amino acids long. As DNA, the CDR3 is TGTGCCAGCAGCTTTGGGACAGTTAGCAATCAGCCCCAGCATTTT. It codes for CASSFGTVSNQPQHF.

A few counts support this clone. V and J are TRBV19 and TRBJ2-7, with 8 bases aligning to TRBD1. In germline, CDR1 is LNHDA, CDR2 SQIVND (reference sequence). V shed 5 bases, J shed 0 bases, and the junction held 3 bases outside the gene matches. This CDR3 is 14 amino acids long. CDR3 DNA sequence: TGTGCCAGTAGTCAGGGGGCGAGCTCCTACGAGCAGTACTTC. Encoded protein: CASSQGASSYEQYF.

The chain combines TRBV29-1 with TRBJ1-4; 8 bases align to TRBD1. V was pared by 4 bases and J by 10 bases, with 11 bases of the junction left unmatched. The germline V gene encodes CDR1 SQVTM and CDR2 ANQGSEA. The CDR3 totals 14 residues. DNA of the CDR3: TGCAGCGTTGCCCTCCTAGAAACAGGGGGAAAACTGTTTTTT. It specifies CSVALLETGGKLFF. The whole variable domain, filled in from reference TRBV29-1 and TRBJ1-4, reads SAVISQKPSRDICQRGTSLTIQCQVDSQVTMMFWYRQQPGQSLTLIATANQGSEATYESGFVIDKFPISRPNLTFSTLTVSNMSPEDSSIYLCSVALLETGGKLFFGSGTQLSVL.

J is TRBJ1-5 and V is TRBV7-2; TRBD1 is a possible D gene (6 bases). Trimming removed 2 bases at V and 6 bases at J, with 11 bases between. The CDR3 length is 14 residues. The germline V gene has CDR1 SGHTA and CDR2 FQGNSA. The CDR3 nucleotides are TGTGCCAGCAGCTTAAACAGGGAAAGTCAGCCCCAGCATTTT. Residues: CASSLNRESQPQHF.

J is TRBJ2-1 and V is TRBV7-8; 12 bases fit TRBD2. The V and J ends lost 7 bases and 8 bases, in that order; junction bases with no gene match: 12. This CDR3 comprises 16 residues. Germline lookup yields CDR1 SGHVS and CDR2 FQNEAQ. CDR3 protein: CASTGTSGFRVYEQFF. The CDR3 nucleotides read TGTGCCAGCACCGGGACTAGCGGGTTTAGGGTCTATGAGCAGTTCTTC.

This clone was seen a handful of times. The rearrangement uses TRBV6-5 and TRBJ2-5, with D possibly matching TRBD1 (5 bases). The CDR3 spans 13 residues. Per the germline V gene, CDR1 is MNHEY and CDR2 is SVGAGI. The V end lost 8 bases, the J end lost 1 base, and 11 bases lay between the germline ends. The CDR3 loop reads CASFGQGQETQYF. The CDR3, as DNA: TGTGCCAGCTTTGGGCAGGGCCAAGAGACCCAGTACTTC.

The CDR3 DNA sequence: TGTGCCAGCAGCTTAGTACGGAGAGGCAGTTACAATGAGCAGTTCTTC. Translating gives CASSLVRRGSYNEQFF. V gene TRBV7-9 combines with J gene TRBJ2-1; no clear D gene. Deletions cut 1 base from V and 4 bases from J, with 14 bases between. The CDR3 runs 16 residues. The V gene's germline CDR1 is SEHNR and CDR2 FQNEAQ (reference sequence). Using reference TRBV7-9 and TRBJ2-1 for the parts outside the CDR3, the full variable domain is DTGVSQNPRHKITKRGQNVTFRCDPISEHNRLYWYRQTLGQGPEFLTYFQNEAQLEKSRLLSDRFSAERPKGSFSTLEIQRTEQGDSAMYLCASSLVRRGSYNEQFFGPGTRLTVL.